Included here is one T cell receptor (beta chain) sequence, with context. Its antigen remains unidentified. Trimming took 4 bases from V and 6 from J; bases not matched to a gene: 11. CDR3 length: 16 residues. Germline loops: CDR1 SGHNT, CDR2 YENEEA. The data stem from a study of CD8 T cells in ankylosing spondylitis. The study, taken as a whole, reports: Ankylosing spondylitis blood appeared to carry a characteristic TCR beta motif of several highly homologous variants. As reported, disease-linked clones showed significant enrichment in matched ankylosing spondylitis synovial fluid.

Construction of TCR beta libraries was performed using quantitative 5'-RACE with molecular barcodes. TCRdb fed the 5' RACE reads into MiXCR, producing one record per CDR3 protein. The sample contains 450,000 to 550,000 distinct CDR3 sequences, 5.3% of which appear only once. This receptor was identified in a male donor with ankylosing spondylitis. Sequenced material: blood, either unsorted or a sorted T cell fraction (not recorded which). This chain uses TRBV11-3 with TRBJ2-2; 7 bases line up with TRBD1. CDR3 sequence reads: CASSSGKGAVAGELFF. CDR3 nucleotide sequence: TGTGCCAGCAGCTCGGGGAAGGGGGCAGTAGCCGGGGAGCTGTTTTTT.